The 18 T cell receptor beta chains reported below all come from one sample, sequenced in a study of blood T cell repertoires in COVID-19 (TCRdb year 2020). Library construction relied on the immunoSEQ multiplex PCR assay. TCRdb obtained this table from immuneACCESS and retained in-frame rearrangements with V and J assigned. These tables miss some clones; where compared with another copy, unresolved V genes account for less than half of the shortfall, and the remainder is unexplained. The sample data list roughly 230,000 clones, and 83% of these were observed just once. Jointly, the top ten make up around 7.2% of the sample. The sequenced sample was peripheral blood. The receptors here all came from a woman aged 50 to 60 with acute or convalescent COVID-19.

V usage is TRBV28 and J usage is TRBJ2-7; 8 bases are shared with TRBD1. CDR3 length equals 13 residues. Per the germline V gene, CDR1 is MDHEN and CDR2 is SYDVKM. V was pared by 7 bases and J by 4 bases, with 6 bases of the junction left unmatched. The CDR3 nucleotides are TGTGCCAGCAACCCCGGACAGGGTTACGAGCAGTACTTC. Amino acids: CASNPGQGYEQYF.

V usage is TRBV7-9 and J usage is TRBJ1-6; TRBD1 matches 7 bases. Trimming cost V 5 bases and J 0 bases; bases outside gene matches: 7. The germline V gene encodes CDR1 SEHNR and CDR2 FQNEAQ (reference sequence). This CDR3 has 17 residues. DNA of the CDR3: TGTGCCAGCAGCCGACAGGGCGATAGCTCCTATAATTCACCCCTCCACTTT. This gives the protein CASSRQGDSSYNSPLHF.

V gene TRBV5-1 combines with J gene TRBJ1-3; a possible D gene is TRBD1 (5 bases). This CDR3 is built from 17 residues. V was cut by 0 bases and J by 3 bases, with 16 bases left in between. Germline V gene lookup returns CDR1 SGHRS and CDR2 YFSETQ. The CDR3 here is CASSLVGTEGVGNTIYF. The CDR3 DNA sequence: TGCGCCAGCAGCTTGGTTGGTACGGAAGGGGTTGGAAACACCATATATTTT.

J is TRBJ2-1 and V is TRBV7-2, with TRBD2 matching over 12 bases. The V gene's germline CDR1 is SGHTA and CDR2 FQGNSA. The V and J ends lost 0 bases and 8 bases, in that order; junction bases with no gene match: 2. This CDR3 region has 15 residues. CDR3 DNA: TGTGCCAGCAGCTTAGCGCTAGCGGGGGGGGATGAGCAGTTCTTC. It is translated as CASSLALAGGDEQFF.

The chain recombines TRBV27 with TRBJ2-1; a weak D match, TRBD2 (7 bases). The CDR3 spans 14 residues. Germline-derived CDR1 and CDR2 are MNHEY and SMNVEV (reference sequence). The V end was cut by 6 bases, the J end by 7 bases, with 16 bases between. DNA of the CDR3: TGTGCCAGCAGAAGGGGGGGAGGGATAAATGAGCAGTTCTTC. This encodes CASRRGGGINEQFF.

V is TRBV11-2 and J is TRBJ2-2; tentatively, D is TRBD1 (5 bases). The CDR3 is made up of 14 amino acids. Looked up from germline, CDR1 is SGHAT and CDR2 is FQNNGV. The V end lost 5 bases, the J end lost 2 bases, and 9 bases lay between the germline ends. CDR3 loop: CASSRQLNTGELFF. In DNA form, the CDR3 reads TGTGCCAGCAGCCGACAGCTTAACACCGGGGAGCTGTTTTTT. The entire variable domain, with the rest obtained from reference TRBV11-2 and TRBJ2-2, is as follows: EAGVAQSPRYKIIEKRQSVAFWCNPISGHATLYWYQQILGQGPKLLIQFQNNGVVDDSQLPKDRFSAERLKGVDSTLKIQPAKLEDSAVYLCASSRQLNTGELFFGEGSRLTVL.

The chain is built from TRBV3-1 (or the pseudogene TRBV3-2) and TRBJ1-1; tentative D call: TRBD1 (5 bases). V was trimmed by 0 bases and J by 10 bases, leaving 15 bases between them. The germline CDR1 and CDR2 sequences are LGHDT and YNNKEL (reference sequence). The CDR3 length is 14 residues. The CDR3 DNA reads TGTGCCAGCAGCCAAGACGGGGGGAGGGCAGGAGCTTTCTTT. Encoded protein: CASSQDGGRAGAFF.

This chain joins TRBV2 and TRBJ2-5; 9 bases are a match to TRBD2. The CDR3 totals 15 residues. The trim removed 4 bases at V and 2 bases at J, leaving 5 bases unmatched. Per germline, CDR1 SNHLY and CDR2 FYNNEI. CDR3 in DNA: TGTGCCAGCAGTGCAATACTAGCGGGTCAAGAGACCCAGTACTTC. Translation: CASSAILAGQETQYF.

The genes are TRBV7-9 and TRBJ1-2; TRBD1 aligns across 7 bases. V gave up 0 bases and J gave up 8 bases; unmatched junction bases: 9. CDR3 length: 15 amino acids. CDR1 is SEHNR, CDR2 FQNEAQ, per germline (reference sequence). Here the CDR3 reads CASSLAGGGTEGYTF. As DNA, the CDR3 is TGTGCCAGCAGCTTAGCAGGGGGCGGTACTGAAGGCTACACCTTC. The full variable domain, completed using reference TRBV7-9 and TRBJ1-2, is DTGVSQNPRHKITKRGQNVTFRCDPISEHNRLYWYRQTLGQGPEFLTYFQNEAQLEKSRLLSDRFSAERPKGSFSTLEIQRTEQGDSAMYLCASSLAGGGTEGYTFGSGTRLTVV.

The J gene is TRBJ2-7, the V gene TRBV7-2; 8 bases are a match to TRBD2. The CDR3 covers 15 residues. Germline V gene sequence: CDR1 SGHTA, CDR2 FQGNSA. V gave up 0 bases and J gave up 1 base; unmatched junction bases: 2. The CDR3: CASSLAGGVSYEQYF. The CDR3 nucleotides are TGTGCCAGCAGCTTAGCCGGGGGGGTGTCCTACGAGCAGTACTTC.

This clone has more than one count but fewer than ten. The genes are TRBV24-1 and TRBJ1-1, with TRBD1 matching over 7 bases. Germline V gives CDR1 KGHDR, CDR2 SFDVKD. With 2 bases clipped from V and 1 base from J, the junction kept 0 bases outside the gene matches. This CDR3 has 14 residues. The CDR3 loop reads CATSDSGGNTEAFF. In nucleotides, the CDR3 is TGTGCCACCAGTGATTCAGGGGGGAACACTGAAGCTTTCTTT.

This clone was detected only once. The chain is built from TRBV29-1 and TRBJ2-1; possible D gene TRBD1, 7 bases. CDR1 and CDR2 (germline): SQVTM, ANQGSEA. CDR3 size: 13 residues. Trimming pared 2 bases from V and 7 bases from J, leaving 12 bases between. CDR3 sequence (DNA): TGCAGCGTTGAACGGACAGGAGGGAATGAGCAGTTCTTC. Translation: CSVERTGGNEQFF.

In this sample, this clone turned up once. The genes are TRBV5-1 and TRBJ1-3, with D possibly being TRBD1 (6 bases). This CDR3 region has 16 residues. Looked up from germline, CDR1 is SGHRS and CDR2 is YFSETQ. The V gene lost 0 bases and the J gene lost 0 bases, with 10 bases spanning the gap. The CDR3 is CASSLELTGSGNTIYF. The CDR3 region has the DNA TGCGCCAGCAGCTTGGAACTGACAGGCTCTGGAAACACCATATATTTT.

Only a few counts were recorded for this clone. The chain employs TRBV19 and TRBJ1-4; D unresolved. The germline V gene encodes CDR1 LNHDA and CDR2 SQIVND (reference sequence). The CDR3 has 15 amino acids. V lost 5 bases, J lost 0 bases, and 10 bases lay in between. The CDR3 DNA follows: TGTGCCAGTAGTTTGAGGTTGGCAACTAATGAAAAACTGTTTTTT. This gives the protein CASSLRLATNEKLFF.

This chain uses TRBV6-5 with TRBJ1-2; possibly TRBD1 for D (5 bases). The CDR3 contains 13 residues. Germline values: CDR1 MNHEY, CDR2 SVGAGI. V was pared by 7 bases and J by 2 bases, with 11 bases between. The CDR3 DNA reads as TGTGCCAGCATGGTCAGGGTGAACTATGGCTACACCTTC. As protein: CASMVRVNYGYTF.

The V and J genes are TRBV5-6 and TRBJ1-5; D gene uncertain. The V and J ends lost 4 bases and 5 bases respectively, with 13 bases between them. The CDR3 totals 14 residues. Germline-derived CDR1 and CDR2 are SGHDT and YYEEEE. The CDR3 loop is CASSARPQDQPQHF. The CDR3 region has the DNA TGTGCCAGCAGCGCCCGGCCCCAGGATCAGCCCCAGCATTTT.

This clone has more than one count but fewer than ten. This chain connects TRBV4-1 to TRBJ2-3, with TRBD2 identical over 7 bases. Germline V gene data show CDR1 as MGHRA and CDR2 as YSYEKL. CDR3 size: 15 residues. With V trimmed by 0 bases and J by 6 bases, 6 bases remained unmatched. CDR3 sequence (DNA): TGCGCCAGCAGCCAAGACGCAAGGGGAGGGGATACGCAGTATTTT. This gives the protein CASSQDARGGDTQYF.

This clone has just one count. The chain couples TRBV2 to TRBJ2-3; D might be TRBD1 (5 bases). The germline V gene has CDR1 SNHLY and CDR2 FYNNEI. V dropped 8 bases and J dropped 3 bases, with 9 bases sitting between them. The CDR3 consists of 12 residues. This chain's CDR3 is CASYRLTDTQYF. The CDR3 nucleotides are TGTGCCAGCTACAGGTTGACAGATACGCAGTATTTT.